This T cell receptor (beta chain) was documented in a study of T cell changes during pregnancy in multiple sclerosis. The germline V and J ends were trimmed by 3 bases and 4 bases, with 15 bases remaining between them. From germline, CDR1 is SGDLS and CDR2 YYNGEE. The CDR3 sequence is 15 residues long. Repertoires were generated with immunoSEQ multiplex PCR, while TCRdb's copy carries only in-frame clones and drops some. The sample yields approximately 35,000 clones, approximately 90% seen once. The sequence derives from a female donor in good health, enrolled as a control in a pregnancy study. The chain uses TRBV9 and TRBJ2-3; no definite D call. The sequences come from CD4+ T cells from peripheral blood mononuclear cells, collected in the third trimester of pregnancy. CDR3 nucleotide sequence: TGTGCCAGCAGCGCACAGATGAGTAATGCAGATACGCAGTATTTT. Amino acids: CASSAQMSNADTQYF. Full variable domain (outside the CDR3, taken from reference TRBV9 and TRBJ2-3): DSGVTQTPKHLITATGQRVTLRCSPRSGDLSVYWYQQSLDQGLQFLIQYYNGEERAKGNILERFSAQQFPDLHSELNLSSLELGDSALYFCASSAQMSNADTQYFGPGTRLTVL.